The sequence of this T cell receptor (beta chain) was determined in a study of blood T cell repertoires in COVID-19. For the study at large: Sites in the United States, Italy and Spain provided acute and convalescent COVID-19 samples.

The table lists this clone with a count of one. This CDR3 comprises 15 residues. Germline assignment: CDR1 SGDLS and CDR2 YYNGEE. Trimming took off 4 bases at V and 0 bases at J, with 13 bases between the two ends. In the source study's methods: Amplification with reference gene primers provided the estimates of nucleated cell counts. The assay was immunoSEQ multiplex PCR, and TCRdb's table has in-frame clones only and misses some. V, J and clone size reflect that table, while D and trimming were determined from the DNA. The sample records roughly 64,000 clones, around 80% being singletons. This chain joins TRBV9 and TRBJ1-2; D perhaps matches TRBD1 (6 bases). What was sequenced was peripheral blood. The sequence derives from a woman aged 60-75 years with acute or convalescent COVID-19. Here the CDR3 DNA reads TGTGCCAGCAGCACCCAGGGGCGAGCTAACTATGGCTACACCTTC. Translation: CASSTQGRANYGYTF.